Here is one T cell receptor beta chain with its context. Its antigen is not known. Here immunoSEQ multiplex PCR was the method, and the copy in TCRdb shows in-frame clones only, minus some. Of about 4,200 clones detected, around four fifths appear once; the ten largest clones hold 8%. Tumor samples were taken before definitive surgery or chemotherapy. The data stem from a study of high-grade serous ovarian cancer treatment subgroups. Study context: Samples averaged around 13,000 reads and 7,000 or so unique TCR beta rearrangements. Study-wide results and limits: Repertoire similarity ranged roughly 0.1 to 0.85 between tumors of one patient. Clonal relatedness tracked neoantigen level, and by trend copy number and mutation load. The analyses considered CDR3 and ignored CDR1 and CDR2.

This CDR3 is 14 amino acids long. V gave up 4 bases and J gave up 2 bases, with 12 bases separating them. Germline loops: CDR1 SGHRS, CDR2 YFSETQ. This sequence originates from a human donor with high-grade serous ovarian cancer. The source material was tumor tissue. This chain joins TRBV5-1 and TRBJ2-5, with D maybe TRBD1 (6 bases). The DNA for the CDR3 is TGCGCCAGCAGCCCCGGGACATTGCAAGAGACCCAGTACTTC. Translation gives CASSPGTLQETQYF.